The clone carrying this T cell receptor beta chain has a count of ten or more. Its antigen remains unknown. The record originates from a study of T cells in Graves' hyperthyroidism and ophthalmopathy. Study-level points and caveats: A 13 V-J model separated ophthalmopathy from stable hyperthyroidism.

Amplified regions were TCR beta CDR3 sequences from RNA transcripts. Primed by the HTBI set, a first-round RT-PCR was run on the TCR CDR3. MiXCR, applied by TCRdb to the multiplex PCR reads, yields one record per CDR3 protein. The sample lists 800,000 or so distinct CDR3 sequences, 38% occurring once. V was cut by 3 bases and J by 8 bases, with 12 bases left in between. From germline, CDR1 is SGDLS and CDR2 YYNGEE. This CDR3 region has 12 residues. The TCR sequence derives from a man younger than 30 with Graves' hyperthyroidism. The chain couples TRBV9 to TRBJ2-7; D gene unclear. The sample taken for sequencing was blood. The CDR3 protein is CASSGLSNKQYF. In DNA form, the CDR3 reads TGTGCCAGCAGCGGACTCTCCAACAAGCAGTACTTC. The full variable domain, with the rest looked up from reference TRBV9 and TRBJ2-7, is DSGVTQTPKHLITATGQRVTLRCSPRSGDLSVYWYQQSLDQGLQFLIQYYNGEERAKGNILERFSAQQFPDLHSELNLSSLELGDSALYFCASSGLSNKQYFGPGTRLTVT.